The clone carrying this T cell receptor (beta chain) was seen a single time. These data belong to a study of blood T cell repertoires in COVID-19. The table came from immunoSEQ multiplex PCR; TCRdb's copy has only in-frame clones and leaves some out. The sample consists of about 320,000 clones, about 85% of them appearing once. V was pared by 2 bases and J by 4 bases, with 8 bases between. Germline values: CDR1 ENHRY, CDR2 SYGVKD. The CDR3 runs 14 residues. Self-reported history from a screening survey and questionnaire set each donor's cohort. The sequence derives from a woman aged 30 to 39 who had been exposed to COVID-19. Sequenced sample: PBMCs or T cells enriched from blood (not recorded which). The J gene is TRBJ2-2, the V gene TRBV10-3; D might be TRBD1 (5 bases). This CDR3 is CAISERGVTGELFF. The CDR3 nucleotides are TGTGCCATCAGTGAGAGGGGCGTCACCGGGGAGCTGTTTTTT.